The TCR beta chain described here comes from a study of cytotoxic CD8 clonotypes in ibrutinib-treated CLL. This CDR3 is 14 amino acids long. From germline, CDR1 is MNHNY and CDR2 SVGAGI (reference sequence). J lost 1 base, V lost 5 bases, and 3 bases had no gene match. Points on this clone: The antigen is not known.

Study observations and caveats: Few clonotypes were public, and these shrank or held steady under treatment.

This table comes from immunoSEQ multiplex PCR, and its TCRdb copy is limited to in-frame clones, with some not included. Counted here are some 140,000 clones, around 90% occurring once; the ten biggest clones make up 10% to 12%. The sequence was obtained from a human donor with chronic lymphocytic leukemia. Specimen: PBMCs, collected after 12 months of ibrutinib treatment. The chain combines TRBV6-6 with TRBJ2-7, with 9 bases fitting TRBD1. The DNA for the CDR3 is TGTGCCAGCAGTGACAGGGGGTATTCCTACGAGCAGTACTTC. As protein: CASSDRGYSYEQYF.